The rows below give T cell receptor beta chains drawn from one sample of a study of blood T cell repertoires in COVID-19. The table came from immunoSEQ multiplex PCR; TCRdb's copy has only in-frame clones and leaves some out. The sample has under 150,000 clones, roughly four fifths seen once. The sequenced sample was peripheral blood. The receptors come from a woman aged 45-65 years with active or convalescent COVID-19. Both conserved end residues are part of each CDR3. D genes are given only for firm matches. Clone size is shown for a subset of rows, as once, few, many or a class of expanded clone.

TRBJ1-1 | TRBV11-2 | NA | NA | CASSSRRDMNTEAFF | TGTGCCAGCAGCTCCCGAAGGGACATGAACACTGAAGCTTTCTTT
TRBJ2-7 | TRBV12-3/TRBV12-4 | NA | NA | CASSLAGGYEQYF | TGTGCCAGCAGTTTAGCAGGGGGTTACGAGCAGTACTTC
TRBJ1-4 | TRBV4-2 | few | TRBD1 | CASSHTDREGEKLFF | TGTGCCAGCAGCCACACGGACAGGGAGGGCGAAAAACTGTTTTTT
TRBJ1-1 | TRBV2 | few | NA | CASSVPGAEAFF | TGTGCCAGCAGTGTCCCCGGGGCTGAAGCTTTCTTT
TRBJ2-5 | TRBV7-9 | few | NA | CASSLRTQETQYF | TGTGCCAGCAGCCTCCGGACACAAGAGACCCAGTACTTC
TRBJ1-1 | TRBV6-1 | NA | TRBD1 | CASSEWAGTERDPEAFF | TGTGCCAGCAGTGAATGGGCCGGGACAGAGAGGGACCCTGAAGCTTTCTTT
TRBJ2-3 | TRBV10-2 | NA | TRBD2 | CASQSGDGTDTQYF | TGCGCCAGTCAGAGCGGGGATGGCACAGATACGCAGTATTTT
TRBJ2-3 | TRBV7-2 | NA | TRBD2 | CASSLFERGISTDTQYF | TGTGCCAGCAGCTTGTTCGAGCGGGGGATTAGCACAGATACGCAGTATTTT
TRBJ1-6 | TRBV19 | NA | TRBD1 | CASSISGQLYSPLHF | TGTGCCAGTAGTATTTCGGGACAGCTTTATTCACCCCTCCACTTT
TRBJ2-1 | TRBV7-9 | once | NA | CASRKKGEISYNEQFF | TGTGCCAGCAGGAAGAAGGGGGAGATTTCCTACAATGAGCAGTTCTTC
TRBJ1-2 | TRBV23-1 | NA | TRBD1 | CASSQSGTVFYGYTF | TGCGCCAGCAGTCAATCGGGGACAGTCTTCTATGGCTACACCTTC
TRBJ1-4 | TRBV6-1 | NA | NA | CASSEDMGAEKLFF | TGTGCCAGCAGTGAGGACATGGGTGCTGAAAAACTGTTTTTT
TRBJ2-3 | TRBV7-7 | NA | NA | CASSLGSRDTQYF | TGTGCCAGCAGCTTAGGTAGCCGAGATACGCAGTATTTT
TRBJ1-5 | TRBV19 | NA | TRBD1 | CASSPSGGTWQPQHF | TGTGCCAGTAGCCCCTCAGGGGGGACGTGGCAGCCCCAGCATTTT
TRBJ1-1 | TRBV20-1 | NA | NA | CSASGGTEAFF | TGCAGTGCTAGCGGCGGCACTGAAGCTTTCTTT
TRBJ2-7 | TRBV6-2/TRBV6-3 | NA | TRBD2 | CASSYLIAGVTYEQYF | TGTGCCAGCAGTTACCTGATAGCGGGAGTAACCTACGAGCAGTACTTC
TRBJ2-1 | TRBV7-6 | NA | TRBD2 | CASSRAGTSGGRGYNEQFF | TGTGCCAGCAGCAGAGCCGGGACTAGCGGGGGGAGGGGTTACAATGAGCAGTTCTTC
TRBJ1-5 | TRBV19 | NA | NA | CASSRGSGGNQPQHF | TGTGCCAGTAGTCGAGGCTCAGGGGGCAATCAGCCCCAGCATTTT